The table lists the clone carrying this TCR beta chain with a few counts. Its antigen is not identified. Looked up from germline, CDR1 is DFQATT and CDR2 is SNEGSKA (reference sequence). V gave up 2 bases and J gave up 4 bases, with 17 bases separating them. This CDR3 comprises 15 residues. This record comes from a study of blood T cells in healthy people across ages. About the research overall: T cells yielded about one barcoded beta molecule per two cells through template switching.

The second PCR ran roughly 6 to 11 cycles with a sample-barcoded 5' primer and J-beta primers. Using its own MiXCR run on the 5' RACE reads, TCRdb lists one record per CDR3 protein. This sample yields 1.5 million to 2 million distinct CDR3 sequences, of which roughly 49% are seen a single time; approximately 2% belongs to the top ten. The study's findings and limits: Higher diversity, along with more naive CD4+ cells, distinguished long-lived donors from aged donors.

This chain links TRBV20-1 with TRBJ2-5; tentatively, D is TRBD1 (6 bases). The source is a woman aged 35 to 49 in good health. The sequenced material came from blood. CDR3 residues: CSARPAGDVLETQYF. CDR3 nucleotides: TGCAGTGCTAGACCGGCAGGGGATGTATTAGAGACCCAGTACTTC.